A selection of T cell receptor beta chains follows, all from one sample in a study of blood T cell repertoires in COVID-19. The protocol was immunoSEQ multiplex PCR, while the TCRdb copy is restricted to in-frame clones and leaves out a portion. This sample has 150,000 to 180,000 clones, with 75% to 90% found just once. Sequences were obtained from peripheral blood. The origin of the receptors is a woman aged 40 to 50 with acute or convalescent COVID-19. CDR3s include the opening cysteine and the closing phenylalanine or tryptophan. The order of the fields is V gene, D gene, J gene, clone size, CDR3 protein, CDR3 DNA. A D gene is named only where the DNA matches it firmly. Not every row has a clone size; where given, it reads once, few, many or a size class.

V gene: TRBV7-9
D gene: -
J gene: TRBJ2-5
clone size: -
CDR3 protein: CASSHQDRKETQYF
CDR3 DNA: TGTGCCAGCAGCCACCAGGACAGAAAAGAGACCCAGTACTTC

V gene: TRBV19
D gene: TRBD1
J gene: TRBJ1-5
clone size: -
CDR3 protein: CASSNAGGELPQHF
CDR3 DNA: TGTGCCAGTAGTAATGCAGGGGGCGAACTGCCCCAGCATTTT

V gene: TRBV15
D gene: TRBD1
J gene: TRBJ1-1
clone size: -
CDR3 protein: CATSRGRQGTNTEAFF
CDR3 DNA: TGTGCCACCAGCAGAGGTCGACAGGGGACGAACACTGAAGCTTTCTTT

V gene: TRBV28
D gene: -
J gene: TRBJ1-4
clone size: -
CDR3 protein: CASSLVPGKLFF
CDR3 DNA: TGTGCCAGCAGTTTAGTTCCCGGTAAACTGTTTTTT

V gene: TRBV4-2
D gene: TRBD2
J gene: TRBJ2-6
clone size: -
CDR3 protein: CASSQRASGSLRPGANVLTF
CDR3 DNA: TGTGCCAGCAGCCAAAGGGCTAGCGGGAGTCTCCGCCCTGGGGCCAACGTCCTGACTTTC

V gene: TRBV6-5
D gene: TRBD1
J gene: TRBJ1-1
clone size: -
CDR3 protein: CASSPGQGNTEAFF
CDR3 DNA: TGTGCCAGCAGCCCGGGACAGGGAAACACTGAAGCTTTCTTT

V gene: TRBV5-1
D gene: TRBD1
J gene: TRBJ1-1
clone size: -
CDR3 protein: CASSIPGQGRAEAFF
CDR3 DNA: TGCGCCAGCAGCATACCGGGACAGGGTAGGGCTGAAGCTTTCTTT

V gene: TRBV6-5
D gene: TRBD1
J gene: TRBJ2-5
clone size: -
CDR3 protein: CATSTGSKTQYF
CDR3 DNA: TGTGCCACTTCGACAGGGTCGAAGACCCAGTACTTC

V gene: TRBV27
D gene: -
J gene: TRBJ1-5
clone size: -
CDR3 protein: CASSSGNQPQHF
CDR3 DNA: TGTGCCAGCAGTTCGGGGAATCAGCCCCAGCATTTT

V gene: TRBV5-1
D gene: TRBD1
J gene: TRBJ2-3
clone size: -
CDR3 protein: CASSEAGTGDITDTQYF
CDR3 DNA: TGCGCCAGCAGCGAAGCCGGGACAGGGGACATCACAGATACGCAGTATTTT

V gene: TRBV10-3
D gene: -
J gene: TRBJ1-1
clone size: -
CDR3 protein: CAISPNQGIQAEAFF
CDR3 DNA: TGTGCCATCAGTCCTAACCAGGGAATTCAGGCTGAAGCTTTCTTT

V gene: TRBV9
D gene: TRBD2
J gene: TRBJ2-1
clone size: -
CDR3 protein: CASSVTSGPNNEQFF
CDR3 DNA: TGTGCCAGCAGCGTTACTAGCGGGCCTAACAATGAGCAGTTCTTC

V gene: TRBV4-2
D gene: TRBD2
J gene: TRBJ2-7
clone size: once
CDR3 protein: CASSFPGSGGQREQYF
CDR3 DNA: TGTGCCAGCAGCTTCCCCGGTAGCGGGGGGCAGCGGGAGCAGTACTTC

V gene: TRBV9
D gene: TRBD2
J gene: TRBJ2-3
clone size: -
CDR3 protein: CASSVELALADTQYF
CDR3 DNA: TGTGCCAGCAGCGTTGAACTAGCGTTGGCAGATACGCAGTATTTT

V gene: TRBV18
D gene: TRBD2
J gene: TRBJ2-7
clone size: -
CDR3 protein: CASSPAVAGEQYF
CDR3 DNA: TGTGCCAGCTCACCAGCGGTAGCGGGGGAGCAGTACTTC